This TCR beta chain was sequenced during a study of cytomegalovirus exposure and HLA in healthy donors. Study results and limitations: Earlier findings revealed that most TCR beta V segments proved productive either about 87% or about 30% of the time. There were some public TCRs occurring in many donors, but most TCR sequences were rare.

This CDR3 region has 16 residues. With 4 bases removed from V and 4 bases from J, the gap between germline ends came to 18 bases. CDR1 is SEHNR, CDR2 FQNEAQ, per germline (reference sequence). The sample holds a few counts of this clone. Its antigen is as yet unknown. In the PCR, 60 Vbeta and 13 Jbeta primers were used. Data came from immunoSEQ multiplex PCR; TCRdb stores just in-frame clones and leaves some out. The sample lists 65,000 to 100,000 clones; roughly 80% were seen once. The sample comprised PBMCs. This clonotype was sampled from a middle-aged woman in good health and CMV-seropositive. The chain uses TRBV7-9 and TRBJ2-3; possible D gene TRBD2, 7 bases. CDR3 sequence reads: CASSSSDRGAPDTQYF. In DNA, the CDR3 is TGTGCCAGCAGCTCCTCAGACCGGGGGGCCCCAGATACGCAGTATTTT.